This TCR beta chain was retrieved from a study of naive and memory T cell subsets (dated by TCRdb to 2017 to 2019). About the investigation overall: The study applied an open-source, UMI-based TCR alpha and beta sequencing pipeline to sorted naive and memory peripheral blood T cell subsets. RNA was DNase-treated and reverse transcribed with TCR constant-region primers, mostly using SuperScript III. IgG serology results and the functional CMV T cell responses were in complete agreement.

The method behind the library was UMI-ligation and nested PCR. The beta constant-region primer was an equimolar mix of two oligonucleotides covering both TRBC1 and TRBC2. Four rounds of PCR were used to amplify ligated cDNA, with nested alpha and beta constant-region primers being used together with the SP2 primer. A single-stranded oligonucleotide bearing the SP2 primer plus a 12-nucleotide UMI was ligated onto the 3' end of the cDNA by T4 RNA ligase 1. The ligation reaction was incubated at 16°C for about 20-24 hours. To avoid over-amplification, PCR2 was usually performed as a SYBR Green qPCR and halted once a predetermined threshold was reached. All purifications after the first were performed with Agencourt AMPure XP magnetic beads. Library quantification was done by Qubit, followed by a TapeStation check on which the main peak was expected at around 650 bp. Pooled libraries were sequenced on an Illumina MiSeq using v2 2x251 paired-end kits, and typically about 0.9-2.1 million reads were obtained per sample. Each sample library was pooled at 4 to 5 nM, and roughly 5-7.5% PhiX was included to improve cluster recognition. As for how the authors treated the data: FASTQ reads processed by Demultiplexor were assigned V and J genes by Decombinator through tag matching that tolerated a single base-pair mismatch. Collapsinator used UMIs to correct both sequencing errors and frequency errors arising from PCR heterogeneity. CDR3Translator translated TCRs and extracted CDR3s from the conserved cysteine to the FGXG phenylalanine, flagging non-productive sequences. Gini, Shannon entropy and inverse Simpson indices were calculated on repertoires that had been subsampled to equal numbers of UMI-defined TCRs. Within the linear range, a power law was fitted to clonotype abundance distributions using maximum likelihood. When run on a single naive CD8 sample, MIGEC and the pipeline yielded similar UMI counts, similar unique TCR numbers and similar clonal distributions. In one analysis, naive TCRs that were also found in any memory subset of the same donor were excluded from the naive repertoire. Repertoires were searched for about 7,300 CMV-associated CDR3 sequences compiled from VDJdb and a published dataset. TCRdb redid the processing of the public reads, applying fastp at Q25 and MiXCR, and retained in-frame beta chains. CDR3 protein duplicates are merged, each entry listing the most common genes and DNA. The V and J calls follow TCRdb's processing rather than the paper's. For this sample the table gives roughly 150,000 distinct CDR3 sequences, of which roughly 22% were detected only once. The ten most abundant clones make up 0.11% of the sample.

Separate amplification of TCR alpha and beta chain libraries was performed from the second PCR step onward. The CMV status of each donor was determined by measuring IFNgamma production from CD4+ T cells after fresh PBMCs had been stimulated overnight with CMV viral lysate. CD4 T cells were positively selected with Miltenyi beads, followed by positive selection of CD8 T cells from the CD4-negative fraction. Cells were stained for CD3, CD4, CD8, CD45RA, CD27 and a live/dead dye and were sorted on a BD Aria II into four subsets based on CD45RA and CD27. A few healthy volunteers provided blood, and each donor's sample was split into CD4 and CD8 T cells and then further divided into four differentiation subsets. Around 130 ml of peripheral blood was taken from each donor, and PBMC were separated by density-gradient centrifugation on Ficoll-Paque PLUS. Sorted cells were lysed in RLT buffer, after which RNA was extracted using a Qiagen RNeasy kit and stored at -80 degrees C.

This clonotype appeared many times. The antigen it recognizes is unknown. No base qualities exist here, and no much larger clone lies one base off it. Between the V and J ends, shortened by 4 bases and 9 bases respectively, the junction contains 13 bases. The germline V gene (reference sequence) sets CDR1 to LGHDT and CDR2 to YNNKEL. The CDR3 runs 13 residues from the cysteine to the phenylalanine. The sequence is cut down to CDR3 DNA, 39 bases in frame from base 1. The full study reports these points: RNA-based TCR counts may be influenced by expression changes linked to T cell activation and differentiation. After error correction, only a single occurrence was seen for over 90% of naive TCR sequences, so much steeper abundance distributions were produced than in memory subsets. The repertoire findings for the naive and memory subsets could not be validated against a ground truth, as none was available. TCR abundance followed a power law whose exponent differed between naive and memory subsets but was consistent across the three individuals. Each clonotype was defined as a single alpha or beta chain sequence rather than as a paired alpha/beta receptor. Gini index rose and Shannon and inverse Simpson diversity fell from naive through CM, EM and EMRA in both CD4 and CD8 cells. A few larger clonotypes were present in naive repertoires, particularly the CD8 repertoires, and these clonotypes were possibly memory cells re-expressing CD45RA.

The rearrangement joined TRBV3-1 to TRBJ2-1, and TRBD1 may be the D gene, going by 6 matching bases. The receptor was isolated from a human donor in good health. Sequenced: naive CD4+ T cells from blood. The sample's cell subset or site label is to be understood as: naive T cells, CD45RA high CD27+. Here is the DNA: TGTGCCAGCAGCCCGATTCAGGGGAGTGAGCAGTTCTTC. This encodes CASSPIQGSEQFF.